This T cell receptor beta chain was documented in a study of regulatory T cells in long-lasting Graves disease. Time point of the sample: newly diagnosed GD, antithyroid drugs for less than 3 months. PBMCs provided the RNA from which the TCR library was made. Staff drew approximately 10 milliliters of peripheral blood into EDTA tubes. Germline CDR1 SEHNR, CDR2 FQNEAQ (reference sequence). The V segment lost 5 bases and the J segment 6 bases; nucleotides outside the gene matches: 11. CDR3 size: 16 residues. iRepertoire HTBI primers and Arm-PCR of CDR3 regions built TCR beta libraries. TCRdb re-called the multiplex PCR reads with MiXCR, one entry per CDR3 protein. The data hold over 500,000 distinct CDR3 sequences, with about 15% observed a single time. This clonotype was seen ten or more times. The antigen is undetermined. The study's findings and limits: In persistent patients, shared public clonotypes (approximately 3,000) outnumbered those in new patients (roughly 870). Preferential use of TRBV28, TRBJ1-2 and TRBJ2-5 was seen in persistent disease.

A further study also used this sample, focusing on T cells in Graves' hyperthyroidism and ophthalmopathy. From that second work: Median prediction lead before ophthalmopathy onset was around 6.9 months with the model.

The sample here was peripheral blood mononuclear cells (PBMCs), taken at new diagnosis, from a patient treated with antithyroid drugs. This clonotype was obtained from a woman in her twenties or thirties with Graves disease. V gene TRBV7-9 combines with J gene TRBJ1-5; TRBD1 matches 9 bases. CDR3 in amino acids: CASSPKSDRGSQPQHF. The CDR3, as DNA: TGTGCCAGCAGCCCAAAGTCGGACAGGGGTAGTCAGCCCCAGCATTTT.